This entry features one T cell receptor beta chain sequence. What it binds is unknown. The entry originates in a study of breast tumors, draining lymph nodes, adjacent tissues. Study-level findings and limits: Luminal-like breast cancer showed significantly greater tumor-nontumor repertoire similarity than basal-like breast cancer did.

TCRdb ran MiXCR on the multiplex PCR reads and lists one entry per CDR3 protein. The sample includes some 250,000 distinct CDR3 sequences, 34% of them seen just once. CDR3 length equals 16 residues. The V end was cut by 2 bases, the J end by 1 base, with 11 bases between. Germline V gene lookup returns CDR1 SNHLY and CDR2 FYNNEI. Breast cancer patients provided tissue from their axillary draining lymph nodes. Sequencing was performed on axillary lymph node tissue. The clonotype was recovered from a female donor with breast cancer. Some clones in this sample may be carry-over from other donors' samples. The chain carries TRBV2 and TRBJ2-2; perhaps TRBD2 as D (6 bases). The CDR3 DNA sequence: TGTGCCAGCAGTGAATTGGGCGGGATGAACACCGGGGAGCTGTTTTTT. Translating it yields CASSELGGMNTGELFF.